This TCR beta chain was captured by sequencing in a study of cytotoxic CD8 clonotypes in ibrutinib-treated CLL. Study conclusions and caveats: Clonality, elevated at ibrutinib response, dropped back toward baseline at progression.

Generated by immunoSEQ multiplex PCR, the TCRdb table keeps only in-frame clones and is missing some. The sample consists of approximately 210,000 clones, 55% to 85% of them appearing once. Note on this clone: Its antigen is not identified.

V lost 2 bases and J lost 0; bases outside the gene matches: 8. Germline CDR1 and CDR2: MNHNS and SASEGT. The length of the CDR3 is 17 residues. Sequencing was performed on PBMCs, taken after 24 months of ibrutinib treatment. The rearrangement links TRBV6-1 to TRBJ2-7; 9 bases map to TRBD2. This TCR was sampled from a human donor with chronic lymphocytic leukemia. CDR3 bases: TGTGCCAGCAGTGAAAACCGCGGGGGGGCTGGCTCCTACGAGCAGTACTTC. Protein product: CASSENRGGAGSYEQYF.